This T cell receptor beta chain was sequenced in a study of regulatory T cells in long-lasting Graves disease. The study's findings and limits: Repertoires from persistent disease leaned toward TRBV28, TRBJ1-2 and TRBJ2-5. Those with persistent disease had in common more public clonotypes (around 2,500) than new patients (roughly 1,000).

Investigators prepared the TCR beta libraries by applying iRepertoire HTBI primers and Arm-PCR of CDR3 regions. Source study methods: Looking across samples, the authors found approximately 60 TRBV and 14 to 15 TRBJ segments. TCRdb ran MiXCR on the multiplex PCR reads and lists one entry per CDR3 protein. The authors' filters were not applied to this entry. The sample carries hundreds of thousands of distinct CDR3 sequences, about a fifth recorded once. Documented time point: persistent/refractory GD, antithyroid drugs over 5 years with positive TRAb. RNA from PBMCs was the source of the TCR library. Each of the patients was recruited from an endocrinology department situated in Xi'an, China. The germline V and J ends were trimmed by 7 bases and 5 bases, with 9 bases remaining between them. CDR1 and CDR2 (germline): GTSNPN, SVGIG (reference sequence). CDR3 length equals 12 residues. A remark on this clonotype: The antigen is not known.

The chain carries TRBV30 and TRBJ1-6; tentatively, D is TRBD1 (5 bases). The material sequenced was peripheral blood mononuclear cells (PBMCs), taken when the disease was refractory, from a patient treated with antithyroid drugs. This TCR derives from a female donor with Graves disease. This chain's CDR3 is CASRGNNSPLHF. The CDR3 coding sequence is TGTGCCTCGAGGGGAAATAATTCACCCCTCCACTTT.